This T cell receptor beta chain appears in the sequencing data of a study of blood T cell repertoires in COVID-19. Study-wide context: T cells, B-cell-depleted T cells, or PBMCs supplied cDNA or gDNA.

CDR1 MDHEN and CDR2 SYDVKM come from the germline V gene. The CDR3 sequence is 13 residues long. V dropped 6 bases and J dropped 6; count of bases not matched to a gene: 7. Original data processing: The assay estimated nucleated cells by amplifying reference gene primers. Some clones are missing from TCRdb's copy, which holds only in-frame ones; the method was immunoSEQ multiplex PCR. From that table come the V and J calls and clone size; the DNA was used to work out D and trimming. The sample includes over 90,000 clones, about nine tenths of them seen just once. J is TRBJ2-7 and V is TRBV28, with 8 bases matching TRBD1. The sample comprised peripheral blood. The TCR comes from a woman in her 70s with acute or convalescent COVID-19. CDR3 sequence reads: CASRKDRAREQYF. CDR3 DNA: TGTGCCAGCAGAAAGGACAGGGCTCGCGAGCAGTACTTC. The entire variable domain, with the rest obtained from reference TRBV28 and TRBJ2-7, is as follows: DVKVTQSSRYLVKRTGEKVFLECVQDMDHENMFWYRQDPGLGLRLIYFSYDVKMKEKGDIPEGYSVSREKKERFSLILESASTNQTSMYLCASRKDRAREQYFGPGTRLTVT.